A single sample gave rise to the 30 T cell receptor beta chains below, sequenced in a study of cytomegalovirus exposure and HLA in healthy donors. The PCR made use of 60 Vbeta and 13 Jbeta primers. Sequencing was performed with immunoSEQ multiplex PCR; in TCRdb, only in-frame clones are kept and a portion is missing. The table records about 160,000 clones, around 80% of them present only once. The sequenced sample was PBMCs. All receptors derive from a middle-aged man in good health and CMV-seronegative.

This sequence joins TRBV6-1 and TRBJ1-2; weak D call: TRBD1 (5 bases). The CDR3 is 15 residues long. Germline CDR1 MNHNS, CDR2 SASEGT. Trimming cost V 0 bases and J 4 bases, with 12 bases left between them. The CDR3 DNA is TGTGCCAGCAGTGAAGCGGCGGGACGGACCTATGGCTACACCTTC. This sequence encodes CASSEAAGRTYGYTF.

The chain employs TRBV6-6 and TRBJ2-7; 8 bases map to TRBD1. The CDR3 extends over 15 amino acids. The germline CDR1 and CDR2 sequences are MNHNY and SVGAGI (reference sequence). With 5 bases clipped from V and 1 base from J, the junction kept 7 bases outside the gene matches. CDR3 sequence reads: CASSSQGARSYEQYF. Here the CDR3 DNA reads TGTGCCAGCAGTAGTCAGGGGGCAAGATCCTACGAGCAGTACTTC.

This sequence joins TRBV19 and TRBJ2-3, with D uncertain. Trimming left V 7 bases short and J 0 bases short, with 14 bases between. The length of the CDR3 is 15 residues. CDR1 is LNHDA, CDR2 SQIVND, per germline (reference sequence). CDR3 residues: CASIPGHSSTDTQYF. DNA for the CDR3: TGTGCCAGTATACCTGGGCATTCTAGCACAGATACGCAGTATTTT.

The genes are TRBV5-1 and TRBJ1-1, with TRBD1 matching over 7 bases. V shed 5 bases and J 4 bases; nucleotides not matched to a gene: 11. Germline CDR1 and CDR2: SGHRS and YFSETQ. The CDR3 spans 15 residues. CDR3 loop: CASSFGGQFSTEAFF. The CDR3 DNA is TGCGCCAGCAGTTTTGGGGGACAGTTCAGCACTGAAGCTTTCTTT.

The chain employs TRBV27 and TRBJ2-1, with TRBD1 identical over 7 bases. The CDR3 loop spans 14 amino acids. In germline, CDR1 is MNHEY, CDR2 SMNVEV (reference sequence). V lost 6 bases, J lost 9 bases, and 11 bases stayed unmatched. The CDR3 DNA reads as TGTGCCAGCAGCGAAAACAGGGGTGACAGTGAGCAGTTCTTC. It yields the protein CASSENRGDSEQFF.

This clone was observed a few times. The rearrangement joins TRBV29-1 to TRBJ1-4; TRBD1 matches at 9 bases. Trimming took 6 bases from V and 7 from J; bases not matched to a gene: 12. The germline CDR1 and CDR2 sequences are SQVTM and ANQGSEA. The CDR3 is 15 residues long. CDR3 region: CSVALGGGQGEKLFF. The CDR3 nucleotides read TGCAGCGTGGCCCTGGGCGGGGGACAGGGTGAAAAACTGTTTTTT.

The CDR3 DNA reads TGCAGCGTTGAACGCGCGGGCAACAATGAGCAGTTCTTC. Translation: CSVERAGNNEQFF. The chain has TRBV29-1 and TRBJ2-1; possible D gene TRBD2, 5 bases. This CDR3 has 13 residues. Germline lookup yields CDR1 SQVTM and CDR2 ANQGSEA. Trimming took off 2 bases at V and 5 bases at J, with 10 bases between the two ends.

The chain is built from TRBV5-1 and TRBJ2-7; 7 bases are shared with TRBD2. From germline, CDR1 is SGHRS and CDR2 YFSETQ. The J segment lost 1 base and the V segment lost 2 bases, leaving 9 bases of the junction unmatched. The CDR3 is 16 amino acids. The CDR3 region is CASSFPLADGSYEQYF. The CDR3 DNA reads as TGCGCCAGCAGCTTCCCCCTAGCGGATGGGTCCTACGAGCAGTACTTC.

The chain joins TRBV2 to TRBJ2-3; TRBD2 matches at 11 bases. Germline assignment: CDR1 SNHLY and CDR2 FYNNEI. CDR3 length: 15 residues. V trimming: 8 bases; J trimming: 1 base; junction bases outside the gene matches: 5. The CDR3 loop reads CASGSGRGGTDTQYF. For the CDR3, the DNA is TGTGCCAGCGGTAGCGGGAGGGGCGGCACAGATACGCAGTATTTT.

This sequence joins TRBV5-4 and TRBJ2-5; 10 nucleotides agree with TRBD1. The CDR3 consists of 15 residues. CDR1 is SGHNT, CDR2 YYREEE, per germline (reference sequence). V lost 4 bases to trimming and J lost 6 bases; unmatched junction nucleotides: 9. The CDR3 DNA reads as TGTGCCAGCAGCGTGGACAGGGGGGCGCGGAAGACCCAGTACTTC. This codes for CASSVDRGARKTQYF.

The gene calls are TRBV30 and TRBJ2-1, with 10 bases fitting TRBD2. The CDR3 sequence is 14 residues long. Trimming cost V 4 bases and J 5 bases; bases outside gene matches: 5. Germline CDR1 is GTSNPN and CDR2 is SVGIG (reference sequence). DNA of the CDR3: TGTGCCTGGAAGAGGACTAGCGGCCACAATGAGCAGTTCTTC. Protein sequence: CAWKRTSGHNEQFF. Based on the CDR3 plus reference TRBV30 and TRBJ2-1, the full variable domain is SQTIHQWPATLVQPVGSPLSLECTVEGTSNPNLYWYRQAAGRGLQLLFYSVGIGQISSEVPQNLSASRPQDRQFILSSKKLLLSDSGFYLCAWKRTSGHNEQFFGPGTRLTVL.

The rearrangement uses TRBV6-1 and TRBJ1-4, with 7 bases matching TRBD1. V gave up 4 bases and J gave up 0 bases; unmatched junction bases: 5. The germline V gene encodes CDR1 MNHNS and CDR2 SASEGT. This CDR3 has 16 amino acids. The CDR3 nucleotides are TGTGCCAGCAGTGGGGGGACAGACTCAACTAATGAAAAACTGTTTTTT. It codes for CASSGGTDSTNEKLFF.

The chain employs TRBV11-2 and TRBJ2-1, with D maybe TRBD1 (5 bases). The CDR3 is 15 residues long. Germline CDR1 is SGHAT and CDR2 is FQNNGV. Trimming took off 0 bases at V and 3 bases at J, with 9 bases between the two ends. CDR3 sequence: CASSLDAQGYNEQFF. The CDR3 coding sequence is TGTGCCAGCAGCTTAGACGCGCAGGGCTACAATGAGCAGTTCTTC.

The rearrangement links TRBV28 to TRBJ1-1; the match to TRBD1 covers 8 bases. Germline V gene data show CDR1 as MDHEN and CDR2 as SYDVKM. This CDR3 contains 13 residues. The trim removed 8 bases at V and 6 bases at J, leaving 8 bases unmatched. The CDR3 region has the DNA TGTGCCAGCTCCGCAGGGGGCGTCCCTGAAGCTTTCTTT. Amino acids: CASSAGGVPEAFF.

This clone showed up just once. The gene calls are TRBV7-2 and TRBJ1-5; D is uncertain. The CDR3 length is 14 residues. V lost 5 bases and J 3 bases, leaving 11 bases between the germline ends. Germline lookup yields CDR1 SGHTA and CDR2 FQGNSA. CDR3 bases: TGTGCCAGCAGCCTCCCGGGGTACAATCAGCCCCAGCATTTT. It is translated as CASSLPGYNQPQHF.

This clone showed up just once. The chain recombines TRBV5-1 with TRBJ2-1, with 7 bases that match TRBD2. CDR1 is SGHRS, CDR2 YFSETQ, per germline. Trimming at V came to 0 bases and at J to 6 bases, leaving 3 bases not matched to a gene. The CDR3 has 14 amino acids. The CDR3 loop reads CASSLVPGGNEQFF. DNA for the CDR3: TGCGCCAGCAGCTTGGTGCCGGGGGGCAATGAGCAGTTCTTC. The full variable domain, in which reference TRBV5-1 and TRBJ2-1 provide the parts outside the CDR3, is KAGVTQTPRYLIKTRGQQVTLSCSPISGHRSVSWYQQTPGQGLQFLFEYFSETQRNKGNFPGRFSGRQFSNSRSEMNVSTLELGDSALYLCASSLVPGGNEQFFGPGTRLTVL.

This chain links TRBV7-9 with TRBJ2-1; 8 bases line up with TRBD1. Trimming at V came to 4 bases and at J to 5 bases, leaving 7 bases not matched to a gene. The CDR3 sequence is 15 residues long. The germline V gene has CDR1 SEHNR and CDR2 FQNEAQ (reference sequence). The CDR3 DNA reads as TGTGCCAGCAGCTCCAGGGGGCGGCGGGACAATGAGCAGTTCTTC. This encodes CASSSRGRRDNEQFF.

The chain links TRBV7-8 to TRBJ1-1; 7 nucleotides match TRBD1. The CDR3 spans 15 residues. J lost 1 base, V lost 3 bases, and 5 bases had no gene match. Germline V gene sequence: CDR1 SGHVS, CDR2 FQNEAQ. CDR3 sequence reads: CASSFEQGKNTEAFF. CDR3 nucleotides: TGTGCCAGCAGCTTCGAACAGGGGAAGAACACTGAAGCTTTCTTT.

Only a few counts were recorded for this clone. The CDR3 DNA reads as TGTGCCAGCAGCTTAGGCTCAGGGCCAGGGCAGCCCCAGCATTTT. Amino acids: CASSLGSGPGQPQHF. The genes are TRBV7-8 and TRBJ1-5, with D perhaps TRBD1 (5 bases). Germline lookup yields CDR1 SGHVS and CDR2 FQNEAQ. Trimming took off 1 base at V and 7 bases at J, with 14 bases between the two ends. The CDR3 has 15 residues.

The chain employs TRBV6-4 and TRBJ2-1, with TRBD2 matching over 8 bases. The CDR3 is 15 amino acids. Germline V lookup: CDR1 MRHNA, CDR2 SNTAGT. V dropped 6 bases and J dropped 4; count of bases not matched to a gene: 8. The CDR3 reads CASSPIAGNYNEQFF. Here the CDR3 DNA reads TGTGCCAGCAGCCCTATAGCGGGAAATTACAATGAGCAGTTCTTC.

This clone was picked up a small number of times. The chain links TRBV7-2 to TRBJ2-3; 10 positions agree with TRBD1. CDR3 size: 16 residues. Germline-derived CDR1 and CDR2 are SGHTA and FQGNSA. V gave up 2 bases and J gave up 4 bases; unmatched junction bases: 6. The CDR3 reads CASSLYWDRGADTQYF. The CDR3 DNA reads TGTGCCAGCAGCTTATACTGGGACAGGGGTGCAGATACGCAGTATTTT.

This clone was seen more than once but under ten times. The chain is built from TRBV6-6 and TRBJ2-7; TRBD2 might be the D (6 bases). This CDR3 is built from 14 residues. Germline CDR1 reads MNHNY; CDR2 reads SVGAGI (reference sequence). The germline V and J ends were trimmed by 10 bases and 0 bases, with 16 bases remaining between them. This chain's CDR3 is CATRIRRVSYEQYF. The CDR3 DNA is TGTGCCACCAGAATAAGGAGGGTCTCCTACGAGCAGTACTTC.

The chain uses TRBV5-4 and TRBJ2-7; D is possibly TRBD1 (5 bases). Per germline, CDR1 SGHNT and CDR2 YYREEE (reference sequence). V was shortened by 4 bases and J by 3 bases, with 17 bases between the two germline ends. The CDR3 covers 15 residues. The CDR3 region is CASSPAGFKDYEQYF. The CDR3 DNA reads TGTGCCAGCAGCCCCGCAGGGTTTAAAGACTACGAGCAGTACTTC.

Comment on this clone: A read error may produce the germline difference seen at one junction end. V usage is TRBV7-9 and J usage is TRBJ2-4, with 8 bases aligning to TRBD1. The V gene's germline CDR1 is SEHNR and CDR2 FQNEAQ (reference sequence). The CDR3 contains 19 residues. CDR3 sequence reads: CSSSLTRQGLALPKNIQYF. The CDR3, as DNA: TGTTCCAGCAGCCTAACGAGACAGGGGTTAGCCCTACCCAAAAACATTCAGTACTTC. Together with reference TRBV7-9 and TRBJ2-4, the CDR3 gives the full variable domain: DTGVSQNPRHKITKRGQNVTFRCDPISEHNRLYWYRQTLGQGPEFLTYFQNEAQLEKSRLLSDRFSAERPKGSFSTLEIQRTEQGDSAMYLCSSSLTRQGLALPKNIQYFGAGTRLSVL.

This clone was recorded a few times. V usage is TRBV19 and J usage is TRBJ2-5; 12 bases fit TRBD1. J lost 1 base, V lost 7 bases, and 10 bases had no gene match. CDR3 length: 17 amino acids. Germline CDR1 reads LNHDA; CDR2 reads SQIVND (reference sequence). CDR3 DNA sequence: TGTGCCAGTACCCAGGGACAGGGGGCGCGGGGCCAAGAGACCCAGTACTTC. Translation: CASTQGQGARGQETQYF.

The chain recombines TRBV28 with TRBJ1-2; tentatively, D is TRBD1 (5 bases). The CDR3 loop spans 13 amino acids. Trimming took 7 bases from V and 4 from J, leaving 13 bases between them. Germline V gene data show CDR1 as MDHEN and CDR2 as SYDVKM. The CDR3 DNA sequence: TGTGCCAGCAATACGGGGGGGGTCTATGGCTACACCTTC. Translating it yields CASNTGGVYGYTF.

The chain couples TRBV28 to TRBJ2-1; the match to TRBD2 covers 10 bases. This CDR3 comprises 15 residues. Germline CDR1 is MDHEN and CDR2 is SYDVKM. With 5 bases clipped from V and 8 bases from J, the junction kept 9 bases outside the gene matches. CDR3 in amino acids: CASSATSGYLYEQFF. CDR3 nucleotide sequence: TGTGCCAGCAGTGCGACTAGCGGGTATTTGTATGAGCAGTTCTTC.

The rearrangement uses TRBV25-1 and TRBJ1-5, with D possibly matching TRBD1 (5 bases). Germline V gene sequence: CDR1 MGHDK, CDR2 SYGVNS. Trimming removed 7 bases at V and 0 bases at J, with 16 bases between. The CDR3 contains 16 residues. In nucleotides, the CDR3 is TGTGCCAGCACCCAGACAGTTTGGCATAGCAATCAGCCCCAGCATTTT. Its protein is CASTQTVWHSNQPQHF.

This clone was counted a few times. This sample includes further DNA sequences coding for the same CDR3. In nucleotides, the CDR3 is TGTGCCAGCAGTGAAATGGCAGGGGGCTTTGGAAACACCATATATTTT. Protein: CASSEMAGGFGNTIYF. This chain connects TRBV6-1 to TRBJ1-3, with 8 bases fitting TRBD1. The CDR3 has 16 amino acids. The ends lost 2 bases at V and 3 bases at J; junction bases unmatched: 6. Per germline, CDR1 MNHNS and CDR2 SASEGT.

The rearrangement links TRBV29-1 to TRBJ2-7; D is uncertain. V was cut by 4 bases and J by 1 base, with 8 bases left in between. The germline CDR1 and CDR2 sequences are SQVTM and ANQGSEA. The CDR3 covers 12 residues. CDR3 coding DNA: TGCAGCGTTGTTAGCAAGTCCTACGAGCAGTACTTC. Translated: CSVVSKSYEQYF.